This T cell receptor beta chain was sequenced for a study of neurological immune-mediated disorders. Deletions cut 3 bases from V and 6 bases from J, with 7 bases between. CDR3 size: 11 residues. Germline V gene data show CDR1 as DFQATT and CDR2 as SNEGSKA (reference sequence). This clonotype has ten or more counts. Antigen: not known. As for the cDNA, it was generated by 5'RACE with 10-nucleotide random UMIs. One entry per CDR3 protein, called by TCRdb with MiXCR from the 5' RACE reads. The sample shows more than 30,000 distinct CDR3 sequences, roughly 15% of them seen only once. Regarding the study as a whole: Expanded clones shared no CDR3 amino acid sequences across subjects, suggesting private repertoires in all groups. Patients with HTLV-1-associated myelopathy had the highest level of TCR clonal expansion, whereas patients with multiple sclerosis had the lowest level, falling beneath the level found in healthy controls.

Regarding time point: technical triplicate 2. The sorted libraries were made from some 960,000 CD4+ or CD8+ T cells. This receptor was identified in a female donor with HTLV-1-associated myelopathy (HAM/TSP). Sequencing input: CD4+ T cells from blood. The chain combines TRBV20-1 with TRBJ2-3; D gene unclear. CDR3 bases: TGCAGTGCTAGTTCAGATGATACGCAGTATTTT. Its protein is CSASSDDTQYF.